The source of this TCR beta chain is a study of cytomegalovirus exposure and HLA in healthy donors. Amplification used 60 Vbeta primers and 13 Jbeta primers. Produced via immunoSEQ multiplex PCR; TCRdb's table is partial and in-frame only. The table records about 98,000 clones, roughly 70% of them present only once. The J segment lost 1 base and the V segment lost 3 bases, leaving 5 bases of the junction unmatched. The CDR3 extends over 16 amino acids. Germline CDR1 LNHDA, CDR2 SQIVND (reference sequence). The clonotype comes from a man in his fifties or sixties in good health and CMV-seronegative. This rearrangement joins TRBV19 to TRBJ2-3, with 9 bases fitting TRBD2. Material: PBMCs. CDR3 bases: TGTGCCAGTAGTATCACTCCTAGCGGGGGCACAGATACGCAGTATTTT. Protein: CASSITPSGGTDTQYF.